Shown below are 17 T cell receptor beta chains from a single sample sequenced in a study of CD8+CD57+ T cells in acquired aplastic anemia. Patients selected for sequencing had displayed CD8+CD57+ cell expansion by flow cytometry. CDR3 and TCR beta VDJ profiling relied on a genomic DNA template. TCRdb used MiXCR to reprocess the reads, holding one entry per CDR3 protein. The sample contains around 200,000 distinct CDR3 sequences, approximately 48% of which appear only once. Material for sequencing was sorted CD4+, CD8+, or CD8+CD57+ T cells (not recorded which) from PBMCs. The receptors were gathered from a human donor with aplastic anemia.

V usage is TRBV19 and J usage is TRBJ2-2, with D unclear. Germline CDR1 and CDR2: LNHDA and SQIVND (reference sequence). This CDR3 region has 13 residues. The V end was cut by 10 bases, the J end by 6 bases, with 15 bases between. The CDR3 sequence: CATTPPESGELFF. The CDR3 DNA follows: TGTGCCACCACGCCCCCTGAGTCCGGGGAGCTGTTTTTT.

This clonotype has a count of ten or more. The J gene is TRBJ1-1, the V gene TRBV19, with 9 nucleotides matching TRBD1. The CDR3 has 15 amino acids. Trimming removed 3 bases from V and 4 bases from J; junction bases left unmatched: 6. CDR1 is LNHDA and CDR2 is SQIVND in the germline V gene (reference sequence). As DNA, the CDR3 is TGTGCCAGTAGTATCCACAGGGGGCAAGGCACTGAAGCTTTCTTT. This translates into CASSIHRGQGTEAFF.

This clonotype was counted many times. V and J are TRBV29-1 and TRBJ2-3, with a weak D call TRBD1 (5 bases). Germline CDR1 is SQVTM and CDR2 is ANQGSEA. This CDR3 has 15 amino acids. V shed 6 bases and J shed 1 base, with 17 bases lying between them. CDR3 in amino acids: CSVDGAFRGTDTQYF. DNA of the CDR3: TGCAGCGTCGATGGGGCCTTCAGGGGCACAGATACGCAGTATTTT.

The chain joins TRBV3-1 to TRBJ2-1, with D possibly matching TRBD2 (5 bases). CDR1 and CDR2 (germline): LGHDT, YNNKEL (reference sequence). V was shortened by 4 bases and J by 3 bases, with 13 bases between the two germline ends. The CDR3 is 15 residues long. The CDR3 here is CASSPSGSNYNEQFF. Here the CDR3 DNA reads TGTGCCAGCAGCCCCAGCGGAAGCAACTACAATGAGCAGTTCTTC.

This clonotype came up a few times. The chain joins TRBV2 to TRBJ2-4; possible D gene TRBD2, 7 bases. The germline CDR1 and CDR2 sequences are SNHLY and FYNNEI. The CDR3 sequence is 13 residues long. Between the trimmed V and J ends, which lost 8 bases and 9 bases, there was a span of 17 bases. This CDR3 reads CASSGGGAGIQYF. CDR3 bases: TGTGCCAGCTCTGGGGGGGGGGCGGGCATTCAGTACTTC.

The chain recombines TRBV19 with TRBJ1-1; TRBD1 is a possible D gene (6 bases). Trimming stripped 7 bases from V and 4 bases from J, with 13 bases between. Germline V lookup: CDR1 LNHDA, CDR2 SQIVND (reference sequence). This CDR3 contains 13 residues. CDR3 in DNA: TGTGCCAGTAACTTCAGGGGCACCACTGAAGCTTTCTTT. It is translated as CASNFRGTTEAFF.

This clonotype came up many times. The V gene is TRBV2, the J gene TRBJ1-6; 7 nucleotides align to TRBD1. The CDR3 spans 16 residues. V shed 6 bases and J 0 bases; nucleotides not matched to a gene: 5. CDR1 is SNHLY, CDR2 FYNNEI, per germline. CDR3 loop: CASRGDSSSYNSPLHF. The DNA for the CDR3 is TGTGCCAGCAGAGGGGACAGTAGCTCCTATAATTCACCCCTCCACTTT.

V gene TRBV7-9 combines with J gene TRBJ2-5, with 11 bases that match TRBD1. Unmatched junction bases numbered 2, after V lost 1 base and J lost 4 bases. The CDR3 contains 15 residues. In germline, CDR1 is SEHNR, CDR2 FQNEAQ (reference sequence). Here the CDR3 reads CASSLGGTGGETQYF. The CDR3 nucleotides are TGTGCCAGCAGCTTAGGAGGGACAGGGGGAGAGACCCAGTACTTC.

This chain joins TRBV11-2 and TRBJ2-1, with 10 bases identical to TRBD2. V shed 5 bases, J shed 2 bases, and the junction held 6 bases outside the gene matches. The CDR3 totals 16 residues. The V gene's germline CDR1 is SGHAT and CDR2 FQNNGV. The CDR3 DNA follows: TGTGCCAGCAGCCGGGGCGGGACTAGCGCCTACAATGAGCAGTTCTTC. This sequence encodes CASSRGGTSAYNEQFF.

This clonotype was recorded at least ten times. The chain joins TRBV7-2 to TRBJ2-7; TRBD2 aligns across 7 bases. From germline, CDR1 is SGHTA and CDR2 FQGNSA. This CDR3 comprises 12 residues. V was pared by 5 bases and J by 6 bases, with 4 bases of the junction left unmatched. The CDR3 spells CASSTGGGEQYF. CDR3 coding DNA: TGTGCCAGCAGCACGGGGGGTGGCGAGCAGTACTTC.

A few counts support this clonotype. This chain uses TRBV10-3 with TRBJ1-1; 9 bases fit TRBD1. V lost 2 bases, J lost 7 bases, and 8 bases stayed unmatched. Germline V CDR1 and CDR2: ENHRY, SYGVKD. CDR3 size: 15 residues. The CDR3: CAISEAPGQGFEAFF. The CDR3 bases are TGTGCCATCAGTGAGGCACCGGGACAGGGCTTTGAAGCTTTCTTT.

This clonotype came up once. This chain's CDR3 is CASTPAGQGSQPQHF. The CDR3 bases are TGTGCCAGTACCCCAGCGGGGCAGGGGAGTCAGCCCCAGCATTTT. The rearrangement links TRBV19 to TRBJ1-5, with a tentative D call TRBD1 (6 bases). This CDR3 has 15 residues. V gave up 7 bases and J gave up 6 bases, with 19 bases separating them. In germline, CDR1 is LNHDA, CDR2 SQIVND (reference sequence).

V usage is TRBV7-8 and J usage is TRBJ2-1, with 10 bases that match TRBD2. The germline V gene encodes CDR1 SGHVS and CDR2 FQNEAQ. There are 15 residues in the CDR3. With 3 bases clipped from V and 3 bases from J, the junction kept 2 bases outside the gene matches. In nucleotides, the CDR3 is TGTGCCAGCAGCTTCATAGCGGGAGGCTACAATGAGCAGTTCTTC. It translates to CASSFIAGGYNEQFF.

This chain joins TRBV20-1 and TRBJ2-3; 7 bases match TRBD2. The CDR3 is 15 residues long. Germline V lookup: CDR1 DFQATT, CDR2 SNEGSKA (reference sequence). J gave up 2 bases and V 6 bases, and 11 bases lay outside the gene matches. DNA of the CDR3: TGCAGTGCCACAAGGGAGGGGATCTTCACAGATACGCAGTATTTT. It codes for CSATREGIFTDTQYF.

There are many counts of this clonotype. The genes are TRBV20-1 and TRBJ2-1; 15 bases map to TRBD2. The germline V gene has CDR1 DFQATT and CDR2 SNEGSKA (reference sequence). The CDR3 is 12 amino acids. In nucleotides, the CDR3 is TGCAGGGGACTAGCGGGAGGCAATGAGCAGTTCTTC. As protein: CRGLAGGNEQFF.

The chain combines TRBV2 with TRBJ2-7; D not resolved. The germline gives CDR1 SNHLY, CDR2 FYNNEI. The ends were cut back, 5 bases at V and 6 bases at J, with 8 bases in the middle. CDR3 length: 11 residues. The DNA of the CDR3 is TGTGCCAGCAGTTTATTGAGCGAGCAGTACTTC. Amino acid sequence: CASSLLSEQYF.

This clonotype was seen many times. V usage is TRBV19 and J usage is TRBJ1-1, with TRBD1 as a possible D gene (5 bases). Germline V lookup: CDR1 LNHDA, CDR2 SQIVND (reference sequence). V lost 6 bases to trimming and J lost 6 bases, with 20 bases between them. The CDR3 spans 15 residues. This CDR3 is CASSNRGVRFAEAFF. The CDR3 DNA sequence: TGTGCCAGTAGCAATAGAGGGGTTAGGTTCGCTGAAGCTTTCTTT. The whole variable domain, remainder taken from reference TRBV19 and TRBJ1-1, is DGGITQSPKYLFRKEGQNVTLSCEQNLNHDAMYWYRQDPGQGLRLIYYSQIVNDFQKGDIAEGYSVSREKKESFPLTVTSAQKNPTAFYLCASSNRGVRFAEAFFGQGTRLTVV.